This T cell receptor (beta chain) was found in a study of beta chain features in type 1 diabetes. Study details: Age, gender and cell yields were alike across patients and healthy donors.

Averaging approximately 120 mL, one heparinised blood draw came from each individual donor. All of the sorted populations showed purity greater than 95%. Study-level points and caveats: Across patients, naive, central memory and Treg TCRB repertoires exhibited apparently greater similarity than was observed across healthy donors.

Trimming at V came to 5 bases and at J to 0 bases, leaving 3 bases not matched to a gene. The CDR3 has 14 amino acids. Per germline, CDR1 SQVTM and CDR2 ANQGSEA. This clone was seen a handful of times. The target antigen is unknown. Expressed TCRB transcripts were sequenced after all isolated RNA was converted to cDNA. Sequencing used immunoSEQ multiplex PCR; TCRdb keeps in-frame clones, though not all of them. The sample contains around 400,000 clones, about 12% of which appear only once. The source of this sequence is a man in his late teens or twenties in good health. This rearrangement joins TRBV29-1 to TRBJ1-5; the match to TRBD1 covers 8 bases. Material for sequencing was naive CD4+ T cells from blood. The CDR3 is CSVSTGDSNQPQHF. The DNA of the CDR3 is TGCAGCGTTTCGACAGGGGATAGCAATCAGCCCCAGCATTTT.